Following are 5 T cell receptor beta chains from one sample sequenced in a study of shared clonotypes between healthy human individuals. Libraries were prepared by immunoSEQ multiplex PCR; TCRdb keeps only in-frame clonotypes and omits some of them. The sample lists some 2,000,000 clones, roughly 95% occurring once. Sequencing used naive CD4+ T cells sorted from blood. The subset: CD45RA+ positively selected. The receptors were sampled from a young man in good health.

The CDR3 region has the DNA TGTGCCAGCAAACTAGCGGGAGATACGCAGTATTTT. Translated, it gives CASKLAGDTQYF. The chain carries TRBV2 and TRBJ2-3; 9 bases are shared with TRBD2. The CDR3 spans 12 residues. Germline lookup yields CDR1 SNHLY and CDR2 FYNNEI. With V trimmed by 7 bases and J by 5 bases, 1 base remained unmatched.

The J gene is TRBJ2-7, the V gene TRBV28; 7 nucleotides align to TRBD1. Germline trimming cut 2 bases from V and 3 bases from J; bases unmatched to any gene: 4. Germline V gene lookup returns CDR1 MDHEN and CDR2 SYDVKM. The CDR3 is 14 residues long. In nucleotides, the CDR3 is TGTGCCAGCAGTTTAACCCAGGGGGACTACGAGCAGTACTTC. This translates into CASSLTQGDYEQYF. Full variable domain (missing parts from reference TRBV28 and TRBJ2-7): DVKVTQSSRYLVKRTGEKVFLECVQDMDHENMFWYRQDPGLGLRLIYFSYDVKMKEKGDIPEGYSVSREKKERFSLILESASTNQTSMYLCASSLTQGDYEQYFGPGTRLTVT.

The J gene is TRBJ2-1, the V gene TRBV30; perhaps TRBD1 as D (6 bases). Looked up from germline, CDR1 is GTSNPN and CDR2 is SVGIG (reference sequence). The CDR3 runs to 13 residues. V lost 4 bases to trimming and J lost 7 bases, with 14 bases between them. Here the CDR3 reads CAWTRGKENEQFF. For the CDR3, the DNA is TGTGCCTGGACCAGGGGAAAGGAAAATGAGCAGTTCTTC. The full variable domain, with the rest looked up from reference TRBV30 and TRBJ2-1, is SQTIHQWPATLVQPVGSPLSLECTVEGTSNPNLYWYRQAAGRGLQLLFYSVGIGQISSEVPQNLSASRPQDRQFILSSKKLLLSDSGFYLCAWTRGKENEQFFGPGTRLTVL.

The genes are TRBV5-4 and TRBJ2-1; D may be TRBD1 (6 bases). Germline loops: CDR1 SGHNT, CDR2 YYREEE (reference sequence). V lost 8 bases to trimming and J lost 0 bases, with 9 bases between them. The CDR3 is 13 amino acids. The CDR3 sequence is CASGQPSYNEQFF. The CDR3, as DNA: TGTGCCAGTGGACAGCCCTCCTACAATGAGCAGTTCTTC.

This chain uses TRBV4-1 with TRBJ2-7; TRBD1 agrees at 8 bases. CDR3 length: 15 amino acids. After removal of 3 bases from V and 6 bases from J, the junction contained 10 bases not matched to a gene. The germline gives CDR1 MGHRA, CDR2 YSYEKL. The CDR3 sequence: CASSQEDRVFGEQYF. As DNA, the CDR3 is TGCGCCAGCAGCCAGGAGGACAGGGTTTTTGGCGAGCAGTACTTC.